These T cell receptor beta chains were read from a single sample in a study of blood T cell repertoires in COVID-19. The protocol was immunoSEQ multiplex PCR, while the TCRdb copy is restricted to in-frame clones and leaves out a portion. The repertoire holds some 130,000 clones, with 70% to 85% as singletons. Sequences were obtained from peripheral blood. Receptors originate from a man in his 60s who had recovered from COVID-19. The CDR3 runs from the conserved cysteine through the conserved F or W. A D gene is named only where the DNA matches it firmly. Not all rows give a size; the values are once, few, many and, for expanded clones, a class.

J gene,D gene,V gene,clone size,CDR3 DNA,CDR3 protein
TRBJ2-3,NA,TRBV4-2,NA,TGTGCCAGCAGCCAAGAAGCGTTTCCGGGGGGCACAGATACGCAGTATTTT,CASSQEAFPGGTDTQYF
TRBJ2-7,NA,TRBV20-1,NA,TGCAGTGCTAGAGATGGGAGAGGGCAGTACTTC,CSARDGRGQYF
TRBJ2-1,NA,TRBV7-2,NA,TGTGCCAGCAGCCGTGTGACAGGCTCCTACAATGAGCAGTTCTTC,CASSRVTGSYNEQFF
TRBJ2-5,NA,TRBV19,NA,TGTGCCAGTAGTTCTTTCTCGGGGGGCGAGACCCAGTACTTC,CASSSFSGGETQYF
TRBJ2-1,NA,TRBV14,NA,TGTGCCAGCAGCCAAGTATCAGTATACAATGAGCAGTTCTTC,CASSQVSVYNEQFF
TRBJ2-7,TRBD2,TRBV7-2,NA,TGTGCCAGCAGCCCCTCTAGCGGGGGCCTCTACGAGCAGTACTTC,CASSPSSGGLYEQYF
TRBJ2-7,TRBD1,TRBV6-5,NA,TGTGCCAGCAGTTACGACAGGGGCTACGAGCAGTACTTC,CASSYDRGYEQYF
TRBJ1-1,TRBD1,TRBV2,NA,TGTGCCAGCAGTGAAGAGGGGGCCAACACTGAAGCTTTCTTT,CASSEEGANTEAFF
TRBJ1-1,NA,TRBV25-1,NA,TGTGCCAGCAGTGACGGGGGAAACACTGAAGCTTTCTTT,CASSDGGNTEAFF
TRBJ2-7,TRBD1,TRBV30,once,TGTGCCAGGGACAGGGGGGACGAAGGGCAGTACTTC,CARDRGDEGQYF
TRBJ1-1,NA,TRBV28,NA,TGTGCCAGCAGTTTAACAGGGTTAACTTTCTTT,CASSLTGLTFF
TRBJ2-3,NA,TRBV19,NA,TGTGCCAGTAGTAACGGGGATTGGACAGATACGCAGTATTTT,CASSNGDWTDTQYF
TRBJ2-4,NA,TRBV19,NA,TGTGCCAGTAGTATAGCTCCGCCCGGCGGAATCCTGGCCAAAAACATTCAGTACTTC,CASSIAPPGGILAKNIQYF
TRBJ1-1,TRBD1,TRBV27,NA,TGTGCCAGCAGTTCCCGGGACAGCAACACTGAAGCTTTCTTT,CASSSRDSNTEAFF
TRBJ2-1,TRBD1,TRBV11-3,NA,TGTGCCAGCAGCGTTAGGGGGACAGGGTCCTACAATGAGCAGTTCTTC,CASSVRGTGSYNEQFF
TRBJ2-2,NA,TRBV10-1,NA,TGCGCCAGCAGTGAGGGGCCCACAGGGTGGGAGACCGGGGAGCTGTTTTTT,CASSEGPTGWETGELFF
TRBJ1-5,NA,TRBV7-8,NA,TGTGCCAGCAGCGAAGGGACATTTAGCAATCAGCCCCAGCATTTT,CASSEGTFSNQPQHF
TRBJ2-1,NA,TRBV7-2,once,TGTGCCAGCAGCCCGGGATCATACAATGAGCAGTTCTTC,CASSPGSYNEQFF
TRBJ1-2,NA,TRBV7-2,NA,TGTGCCAGCAGCTTAGCCCGTGAGGTCTACACCTTC,CASSLAREVYTF
TRBJ2-3,TRBD2,TRBV5-1,NA,TGCGCCAGCAGCTTGGAGGGGAGGGCCGGCACAGATACGCAGTATTTT,CASSLEGRAGTDTQYF
TRBJ2-5,TRBD2,TRBV4-2,NA,TGTGCCAGCAGCCCAGGACTAGCGGGGGTCCAAGAGACCCAGTACTTC,CASSPGLAGVQETQYF
TRBJ1-1,TRBD1,TRBV14,NA,TGTGCCAGCAGCCAGGTAGGGGGCTTGACTGAAGCTTTCTTT,CASSQVGGLTEAFF
TRBJ2-7,NA,TRBV28,NA,TGTGCCAGCAGTTTATCCCCCAGAAACGAGCAGTACTTC,CASSLSPRNEQYF
TRBJ2-7,NA,TRBV30,NA,TGTGCCTGGGGCACAACCTTCGTCTACGAGCAGTACTTC,CAWGTTFVYEQYF
TRBJ2-7,NA,TRBV5-1,NA,TGCGCCAGCAGCTTGGGTCAGAACTACGAGCAGTACTTC,CASSLGQNYEQYF
TRBJ2-3,TRBD2,TRBV4-1,NA,TGCGCCAGCAGCCGGCCTAGCGGACTCACAGATACGCAGTATTTT,CASSRPSGLTDTQYF
TRBJ2-3,NA,TRBV10-3,NA,TGTGCCATCACGGGGGACACAGATACGCAGTATTTT,CAITGDTDTQYF
TRBJ1-6,TRBD1,TRBV3-1/TRBV3-2,NA,TGTGCCAGCACGGGGACAGGTAATTCACCCCTCCACTTT,CASTGTGNSPLHF
TRBJ1-5,TRBD1,TRBV7-9,NA,TGTGCCAGCAGCTTTAGTACAGGGGACCAGCCCCAGCATTTT,CASSFSTGDQPQHF
TRBJ1-2,TRBD1,TRBV28,NA,TGTGCCAGCAGTACTCCCCCCGGGACAGCTAATGGCTACACCTTC,CASSTPPGTANGYTF
TRBJ2-7,NA,TRBV5-4,many,TGTGCCAGCAGCTTGGATCTTCCTTACGAGCAGTACTTC,CASSLDLPYEQYF
TRBJ1-5,NA,TRBV3-1/TRBV3-2,NA,TGTGCCAGCAGCCAAGAATTCACAGGGCGTCAGCCCCAGCATTTT,CASSQEFTGRQPQHF
TRBJ1-2,NA,TRBV5-1,NA,TGCGCCAGCAGCTTAGACAGAGTAGGCCTATATGGCTACACCTTC,CASSLDRVGLYGYTF
TRBJ2-2,NA,TRBV5-1,NA,TGCGCCAGCGACCAAGGTCCAGGCGCGAACACCGGGGAGCTGTTTTTT,CASDQGPGANTGELFF
TRBJ2-3,TRBD1,TRBV4-1,few,TGCGCCAGCAGCCAAGCAGGGACAGGGGGCACAGATACGCAGTATTTT,CASSQAGTGGTDTQYF
TRBJ2-4,NA,TRBV28,once,TGTGCCAGCAGGGCGCTGGGCAGGGGAGCCAAAAACATTCAGTACTTC,CASRALGRGAKNIQYF
TRBJ1-4,NA,TRBV25-1,once,TGTGCCAGCAGTGGTCTTTCGGGGGCAACTAATGAAAAACTGTTTTTT,CASSGLSGATNEKLFF
TRBJ2-7,NA,TRBV7-2,NA,TGTGCCAGCAGCTTAGTATGGAGTCAGAACGAATACGAGCAGTACTTC,CASSLVWSQNEYEQYF
TRBJ2-7,TRBD2,TRBV5-6,NA,TGTGCCAGCAGTTCCGGGACTAGGGGCGAGCAGTACTTC,CASSSGTRGEQYF
TRBJ1-4,NA,TRBV27,NA,TGTGCCAGCACCGCGGGGGGCGGGGGCTATGAAAAACTGTTTTTT,CASTAGGGGYEKLFF
TRBJ2-3,NA,TRBV7-2,NA,TGTGCCAGCAGCTCGCCAGGAAGCACAGATACGCAGTATTTT,CASSSPGSTDTQYF
TRBJ1-1,NA,TRBV6-5,few,TGTGCCAGCAGACCGGTATGGGAGAGCACTGAAGCTTTCTTT,CASRPVWESTEAFF
TRBJ1-6,NA,TRBV14,NA,TGTGCCAGCAGCCAACATGACACAAAAAATTCACCCCTCCACTTT,CASSQHDTKNSPLHF
TRBJ2-1,NA,TRBV3-1/TRBV3-2,NA,TGTGCCAGCAGCCCTTGGGGCGACAGGTTCTACAATGAGCAGTTCTTC,CASSPWGDRFYNEQFF
TRBJ1-6,TRBD1,TRBV4-2,NA,TGTGCCAGCAGCCCCGGACAGGGGGCGATGGATAATTCACCCCTCCACTTT,CASSPGQGAMDNSPLHF
TRBJ1-4,NA,TRBV27,NA,TGTGCCAGCAGCTCGATACAGGGCCGGGGTGAAAAACTGTTTTTT,CASSSIQGRGEKLFF
TRBJ2-2,NA,TRBV5-1,NA,TGCGCCAGCAGCTTGAGTTCGGGGGGCGCGGACACCGGGGAGCTGTTTTTT,CASSLSSGGADTGELFF
TRBJ1-2,NA,TRBV28,NA,TGTGCCAGCAGTTCTCTAACGTATCGATCAGGGGGCTACACCTTC,CASSSLTYRSGGYTF
TRBJ2-3,TRBD2,TRBV7-2,NA,TGTGCCAGCAGCCTCAAGCGGGGGGGTAACACAGATACGCAGTATTTT,CASSLKRGGNTDTQYF
TRBJ1-1,TRBD1,TRBV5-8,few,TGTGCCAGCAGCTGGACAGGACTGAACACTGAAGCTTTCTTT,CASSWTGLNTEAFF
TRBJ1-5,TRBD1,TRBV27,NA,TGTGCCAGCAGCCGAGTCGGACAGGGATTCAATCAGCCCCAGCATTTT,CASSRVGQGFNQPQHF
TRBJ1-5,TRBD1,TRBV5-6,once,TGTGCCAGCAGCTTGGAGCCCGGGACAGGTTTATTGCCCCAGCATTTT,CASSLEPGTGLLPQHF
TRBJ2-2,TRBD1,TRBV6-6,NA,TGTGCCACCCTCAGACAGGGGGCAACCGGGGAGCTGTTTTTT,CATLRQGATGELFF
TRBJ1-2,NA,TRBV18,NA,TGTGCCAGCTCACCACCCGGACAGAGCTTTAGCTACACCTTC,CASSPPGQSFSYTF
TRBJ1-6,NA,TRBV3-1/TRBV3-2,NA,TGTGCCAGCAGCGCGTCGGGGGGGAATTCACCCCTCCACTTT,CASSASGGNSPLHF
TRBJ1-5,NA,TRBV6-2/TRBV6-3,NA,TGTGCCAGCAGTTACCCCCAGACAGGTGAAACTCAGCCCCAGCATTTT,CASSYPQTGETQPQHF